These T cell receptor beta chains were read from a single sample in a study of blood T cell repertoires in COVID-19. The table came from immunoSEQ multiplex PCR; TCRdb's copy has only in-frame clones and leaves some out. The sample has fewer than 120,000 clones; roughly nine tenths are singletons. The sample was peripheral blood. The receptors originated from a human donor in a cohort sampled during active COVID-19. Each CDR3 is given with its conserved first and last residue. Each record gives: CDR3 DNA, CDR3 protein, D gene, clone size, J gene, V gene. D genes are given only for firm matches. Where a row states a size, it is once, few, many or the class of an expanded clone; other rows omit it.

CDR3nt: TGCGCCAGCAGCTTGGAAGCGCGGGGAGCAACTAATGAAAAACTGTTTTTT; CDR3aa: CASSLEARGATNEKLFF; d_gene: -; abundance: -; j_gene: TRBJ1-4; v_gene: TRBV5-1
CDR3nt: TGCGCCAGCAACCCCCTGACAGGGGAATTTGACAATGAGCAGTTCTTC; CDR3aa: CASNPLTGEFDNEQFF; d_gene: TRBD1; abundance: -; j_gene: TRBJ2-1; v_gene: TRBV5-1
CDR3nt: TGTGCTAGCAGCCCCAGGGCCGGACCCCTCTACGAGCAGTACTTC; CDR3aa: CASSPRAGPLYEQYF; d_gene: -; abundance: -; j_gene: TRBJ2-7; v_gene: TRBV7-7
CDR3nt: TGTGCCAGCAGCTGGACCGGGAGTTCCTACAATGAGCAGTTCTTC; CDR3aa: CASSWTGSSYNEQFF; d_gene: -; abundance: -; j_gene: TRBJ2-1; v_gene: TRBV7-2
CDR3nt: TGTGCTAGTGGTTTGGACCCAGGGGCGGGCATGAACACTGAAGCTTTCTTT; CDR3aa: CASGLDPGAGMNTEAFF; d_gene: -; abundance: -; j_gene: TRBJ1-1; v_gene: TRBV12-5
CDR3nt: TGTGCCAGCAGCTCGGGACAGGGAGGTCCTTTCTTC; CDR3aa: CASSSGQGGPFF; d_gene: TRBD1; abundance: -; j_gene: TRBJ2-1; v_gene: TRBV7-6
CDR3nt: TGTGCCAGCAGCTTTGACAGGGGATCACGAAACACCATATATTTT; CDR3aa: CASSFDRGSRNTIYF; d_gene: TRBD1; abundance: few; j_gene: TRBJ1-3; v_gene: TRBV5-8
CDR3nt: TGTGCCAGCAGCCAGATCAGCTCCTACGAGCAGTACTTC; CDR3aa: CASSQISSYEQYF; d_gene: -; abundance: once; j_gene: TRBJ2-7; v_gene: TRBV14
CDR3nt: TGTGCCAGCAGCCGAGGGACAGCAGATAATTCACCCCTCCACTTT; CDR3aa: CASSRGTADNSPLHF; d_gene: TRBD1; abundance: -; j_gene: TRBJ1-6; v_gene: TRBV5-5
CDR3nt: TGTGCCAGCAGCGCAGCGGGAGTAGGGGGAAATGAGCAGTTCTTC; CDR3aa: CASSAAGVGGNEQFF; d_gene: TRBD2; abundance: -; j_gene: TRBJ2-1; v_gene: TRBV6-2/TRBV6-3
CDR3nt: TGTGCCAGTAGTACCCCCAACGGTAACTTAAATGAAAAACTGTTTTTT; CDR3aa: CASSTPNGNLNEKLFF; d_gene: -; abundance: -; j_gene: TRBJ1-4; v_gene: TRBV19
CDR3nt: TGTGCCAGCAGCAACCGACAGGGAACAAACATTCAGTACTTC; CDR3aa: CASSNRQGTNIQYF; d_gene: TRBD1; abundance: few; j_gene: TRBJ2-4; v_gene: TRBV5-6
CDR3nt: TGTGCCAGCAGCCCGGCGGGGAGGGGGGGTATCCGACAAGAGACCCAGTACTTC; CDR3aa: CASSPAGRGGIRQETQYF; d_gene: -; abundance: -; j_gene: TRBJ2-5; v_gene: TRBV9
CDR3nt: TGTGCCAGCAGTCCCCCTCGGGCGGGGACAGAATCCTCCTCTGGAAACACCATATATTTT; CDR3aa: CASSPPRAGTESSSGNTIYF; d_gene: TRBD1; abundance: few; j_gene: TRBJ1-3; v_gene: TRBV28
CDR3nt: TGTGCCAGTCGTCGAAACACCATATATTTT; CDR3aa: CASRRNTIYF; d_gene: -; abundance: -; j_gene: TRBJ1-3; v_gene: TRBV19
CDR3nt: TGTGCCAGCTCACGCGGACAGGGGGTTATGGAAAAACTGTTTTTT; CDR3aa: CASSRGQGVMEKLFF; d_gene: TRBD1; abundance: -; j_gene: TRBJ1-4; v_gene: TRBV18
CDR3nt: TGTGCCAGCAGCTTCGACGGCACAGGGCCACCCCTCCACTTT; CDR3aa: CASSFDGTGPPLHF; d_gene: -; abundance: few; j_gene: TRBJ1-6; v_gene: TRBV7-2
CDR3nt: TGTGCCAGCAGCTTCCCAGGGAAAAACATTCAGTACTTC; CDR3aa: CASSFPGKNIQYF; d_gene: -; abundance: -; j_gene: TRBJ2-4; v_gene: TRBV7-9
CDR3nt: TGTGCCAGTAGTATTTCAGAGGGGGCGCAGTACAATGAGCAGTTCTTC; CDR3aa: CASSISEGAQYNEQFF; d_gene: TRBD1; abundance: -; j_gene: TRBJ2-1; v_gene: TRBV19
CDR3nt: TGTGCCAGCAGCCCAGGACAGGGGGGTGGCTACACCTTC; CDR3aa: CASSPGQGGGYTF; d_gene: TRBD1; abundance: -; j_gene: TRBJ1-2; v_gene: TRBV3-1/TRBV3-2
CDR3nt: TGCGCCAGCAGTACGTATCTTCAGGAGACCCAGTACTTC; CDR3aa: CASSTYLQETQYF; d_gene: -; abundance: -; j_gene: TRBJ2-5; v_gene: TRBV5-1
CDR3nt: TGTGCCAGCAGTTCACCCAGGACAGATGGGTACTATGGCTACACCTTC; CDR3aa: CASSSPRTDGYYGYTF; d_gene: -; abundance: -; j_gene: TRBJ1-2; v_gene: TRBV6-5
CDR3nt: TGCGCCAGCAGCCAACCTCCTTACGGGGGGGGCACAGATACGCAGTATTTT; CDR3aa: CASSQPPYGGGTDTQYF; d_gene: TRBD2; abundance: -; j_gene: TRBJ2-3; v_gene: TRBV4-1
CDR3nt: TGTGCCGGCAGTCAGCCGGGACAGAGTTCCTATGGCTACACCTTC; CDR3aa: CAGSQPGQSSYGYTF; d_gene: TRBD1; abundance: -; j_gene: TRBJ1-2; v_gene: TRBV6-5
CDR3nt: TGTGCCAGCAGAAAGCCCGGACAGGCATCCTACGAGCAGTACTTC; CDR3aa: CASRKPGQASYEQYF; d_gene: TRBD1; abundance: -; j_gene: TRBJ2-7; v_gene: TRBV28
CDR3nt: TGTGCCAGCAGTTTGGGGCAGGCCTATGGCTACACCTTC; CDR3aa: CASSLGQAYGYTF; d_gene: -; abundance: -; j_gene: TRBJ1-2; v_gene: TRBV2
CDR3nt: TGTGCCAGCAGTGTCGGGAGGAGCTATGGCTACACCTTC; CDR3aa: CASSVGRSYGYTF; d_gene: -; abundance: -; j_gene: TRBJ1-2; v_gene: TRBV25-1
CDR3nt: TGCGCCAGCAGCCAAGAGGGCCGGGGCACCGGGGAGCTGTTTTTT; CDR3aa: CASSQEGRGTGELFF; d_gene: -; abundance: few; j_gene: TRBJ2-2; v_gene: TRBV4-1
CDR3nt: TGTGCTAGCAGTCACAGCGGGGGGGCCGGAGAGACCCAGTACTTC; CDR3aa: CASSHSGGAGETQYF; d_gene: TRBD2; abundance: -; j_gene: TRBJ2-5; v_gene: TRBV7-7
CDR3nt: TGTGCCAGCAGTGAGACGGGGAGACTATATGACCTCCAAGAGACCCAGTACTTC; CDR3aa: CASSETGRLYDLQETQYF; d_gene: -; abundance: -; j_gene: TRBJ2-5; v_gene: TRBV2
CDR3nt: TGTGCCACCCGAGGAACGGTTAATCAGCCCCAGCATTTT; CDR3aa: CATRGTVNQPQHF; d_gene: -; abundance: -; j_gene: TRBJ1-5; v_gene: TRBV10-3
CDR3nt: TGTGCCAGCAGCTTGGCCAGGGGCGCATACTATGGCTACACCTTC; CDR3aa: CASSLARGAYYGYTF; d_gene: -; abundance: -; j_gene: TRBJ1-2; v_gene: TRBV5-5
CDR3nt: TGTGCCTGGAGTAGCCGGGACAGGGGTTTTGGCATGAACACTGAAGCTTTCTTT; CDR3aa: CAWSSRDRGFGMNTEAFF; d_gene: TRBD1; abundance: -; j_gene: TRBJ1-1; v_gene: TRBV30
CDR3nt: TGTGCCAGCAGCTTAGCGGGGCAGGGGGCAGGACAGCCCCAGCATTTT; CDR3aa: CASSLAGQGAGQPQHF; d_gene: TRBD1; abundance: once; j_gene: TRBJ1-5; v_gene: TRBV7-2
CDR3nt: TGTGCCAGCAGCCAAGATTGGGGACAGCCTAATTCACCCCTCCACTTT; CDR3aa: CASSQDWGQPNSPLHF; d_gene: TRBD1; abundance: -; j_gene: TRBJ1-6; v_gene: TRBV14
CDR3nt: TGCGCCAGCAGTCACCCGAGAACAGGGACGCACAATGAGCAGTTCTTC; CDR3aa: CASSHPRTGTHNEQFF; d_gene: -; abundance: -; j_gene: TRBJ2-1; v_gene: TRBV23-1
CDR3nt: TGTGCCAGCAGGCCCCCAGGACAGGGGCTCTGGGAAGCTTTCTTT; CDR3aa: CASRPPGQGLWEAFF; d_gene: TRBD1; abundance: -; j_gene: TRBJ1-1; v_gene: TRBV6-5